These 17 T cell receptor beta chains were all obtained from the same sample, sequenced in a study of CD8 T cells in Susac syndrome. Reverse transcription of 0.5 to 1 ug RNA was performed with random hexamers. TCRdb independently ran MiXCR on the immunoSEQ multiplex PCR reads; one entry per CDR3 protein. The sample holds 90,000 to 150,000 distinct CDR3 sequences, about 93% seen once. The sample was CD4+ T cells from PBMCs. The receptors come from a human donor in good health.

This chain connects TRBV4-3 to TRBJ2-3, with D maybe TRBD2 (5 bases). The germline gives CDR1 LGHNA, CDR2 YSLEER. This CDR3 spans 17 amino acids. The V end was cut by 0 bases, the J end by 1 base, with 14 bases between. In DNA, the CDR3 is TGCGCCAGCAGCCAAGATTCTAGCAGGTTCGGCACAGATACGCAGTATTTT. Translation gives CASSQDSSRFGTDTQYF.

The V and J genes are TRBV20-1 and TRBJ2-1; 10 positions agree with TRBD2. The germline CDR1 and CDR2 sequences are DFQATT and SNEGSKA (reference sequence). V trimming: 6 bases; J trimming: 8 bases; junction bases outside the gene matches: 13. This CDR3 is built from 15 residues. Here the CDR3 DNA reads TGCAGTGCCGGGGGCCGGCTAGCGGGAGCAGATGAGCAGTTCTTC. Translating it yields CSAGGRLAGADEQFF.

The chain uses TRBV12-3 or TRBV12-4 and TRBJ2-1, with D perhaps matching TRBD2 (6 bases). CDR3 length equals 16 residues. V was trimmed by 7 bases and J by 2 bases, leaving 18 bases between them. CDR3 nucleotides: TGTGCCAGCACCCCGGATCGGGGGTTCCCCTACAATGAGCAGTTCTTC. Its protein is CASTPDRGFPYNEQFF.

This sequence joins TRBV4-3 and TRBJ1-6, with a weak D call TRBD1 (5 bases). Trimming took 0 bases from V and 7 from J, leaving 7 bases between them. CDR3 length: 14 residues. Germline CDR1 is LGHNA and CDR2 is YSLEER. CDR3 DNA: TGCGCCAGCAGCCAAGACGGGGCAAATTCACCCCTCCACTTT. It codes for CASSQDGANSPLHF.

The CDR3 nucleotides are TGTGCCAGCAGACTGGGGGCAGGGGCGGTCGGGGAGCTGTTTTTT. Amino acids: CASRLGAGAVGELFF. The V gene is TRBV7-6, the J gene TRBJ2-2; tentatively, D is TRBD1 (6 bases). This CDR3 spans 15 amino acids. Germline assignment: CDR1 SGHVS and CDR2 FNYEAQ. V lost 6 bases and J 7 bases, leaving 18 bases between the germline ends. The complete variable domain, with remaining parts taken from reference TRBV7-6 and TRBJ2-2, reads GAGVSQSPRYKVTKRGQDVALRCDPISGHVSLYWYRQALGQGPEFLTYFNYEAQQDKSGLPNDRFSAERPEGSISTLTIQRTEQRDSAMYRCASRLGAGAVGELFFGEGSRLTVL.

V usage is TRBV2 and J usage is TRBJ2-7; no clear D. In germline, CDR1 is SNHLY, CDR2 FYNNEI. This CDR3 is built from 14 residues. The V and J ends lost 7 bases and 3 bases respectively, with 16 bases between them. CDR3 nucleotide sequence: TGTGCCAGCAACCCAAAAGACAAATTCTACGAGCAGTACTTC. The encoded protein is CASNPKDKFYEQYF.

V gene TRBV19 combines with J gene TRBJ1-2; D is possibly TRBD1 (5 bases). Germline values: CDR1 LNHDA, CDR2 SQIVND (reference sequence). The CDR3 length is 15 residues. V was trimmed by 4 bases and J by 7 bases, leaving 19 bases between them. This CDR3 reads CASSREGRGLGGYTF. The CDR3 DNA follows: TGTGCCAGTAGTAGAGAGGGACGGGGCCTTGGTGGCTACACCTTC. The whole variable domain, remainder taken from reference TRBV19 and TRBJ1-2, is DGGITQSPKYLFRKEGQNVTLSCEQNLNHDAMYWYRQDPGQGLRLIYYSQIVNDFQKGDIAEGYSVSREKKESFPLTVTSAQKNPTAFYLCASSREGRGLGGYTFGSGTRLTVV.

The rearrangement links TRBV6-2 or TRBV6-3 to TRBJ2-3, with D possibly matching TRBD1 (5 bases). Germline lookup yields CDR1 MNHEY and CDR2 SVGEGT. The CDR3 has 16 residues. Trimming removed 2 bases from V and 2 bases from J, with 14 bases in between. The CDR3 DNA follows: TGTGCCAGCAGTTACGGGCAGGGCCCCTCCACAGATACGCAGTATTTT. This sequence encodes CASSYGQGPSTDTQYF.

CDR3 residues: CASRFGAGEDTQYF. The CDR3 nucleotides are TGTGCCAGCAGATTTGGGGCAGGGGAAGATACGCAGTATTTT. V is TRBV7-9 and J is TRBJ2-3; D possibly corresponds to TRBD1 (6 bases). V dropped 6 bases and J dropped 5 bases, with 15 bases sitting between them. Germline values: CDR1 SEHNR, CDR2 FQNEAQ (reference sequence). The CDR3 is 14 amino acids.

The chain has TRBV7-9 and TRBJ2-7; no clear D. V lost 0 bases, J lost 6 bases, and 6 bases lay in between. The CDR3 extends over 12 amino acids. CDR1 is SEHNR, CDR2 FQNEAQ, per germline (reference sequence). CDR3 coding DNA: TGTGCCAGCAGCTTAGCACGGCCCGAGCAGTACTTC. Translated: CASSLARPEQYF. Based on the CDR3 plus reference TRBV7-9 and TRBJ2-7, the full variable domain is DTGVSQNPRHKITKRGQNVTFRCDPISEHNRLYWYRQTLGQGPEFLTYFQNEAQLEKSRLLSDRFSAERPKGSFSTLEIQRTEQGDSAMYLCASSLARPEQYFGPGTRLTVT.

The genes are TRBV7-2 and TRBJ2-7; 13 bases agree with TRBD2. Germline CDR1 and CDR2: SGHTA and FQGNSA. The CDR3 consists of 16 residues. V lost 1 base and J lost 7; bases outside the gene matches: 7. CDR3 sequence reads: CASSLELAGGPWEQYF. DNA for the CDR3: TGTGCCAGCAGCTTAGAACTAGCGGGAGGGCCTTGGGAGCAGTACTTC. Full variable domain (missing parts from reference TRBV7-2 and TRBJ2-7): GAGVSQSPSNKVTEKGKDVELRCDPISGHTALYWYRQSLGQGLEFLIYFQGNSAPDKSGLPSDRFSAERTGGSVSTLTIQRTQQEDSAVYLCASSLELAGGPWEQYFGPGTRLTVT.

The CDR3 coding sequence is TGTGCCAGCAGCTTAGTCCCGGGAAGGGGCCAAGAGACCCAGTACTTC. Protein: CASSLVPGRGQETQYF. V and J are TRBV7-8 and TRBJ2-5; D is possibly TRBD1 or TRBD2 (5 bases each). The ends were cut back, 1 base at V and 1 base at J, with 13 bases in the middle. This CDR3 has 16 amino acids. Germline lookup yields CDR1 SGHVS and CDR2 FQNEAQ.

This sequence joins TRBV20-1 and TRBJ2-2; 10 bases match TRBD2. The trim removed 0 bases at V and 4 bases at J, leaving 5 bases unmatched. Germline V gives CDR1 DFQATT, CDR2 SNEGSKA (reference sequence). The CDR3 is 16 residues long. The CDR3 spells CSARDLLAGITGELFF. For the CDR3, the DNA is TGCAGTGCTAGAGATCTACTAGCGGGGATCACCGGGGAGCTGTTTTTT.

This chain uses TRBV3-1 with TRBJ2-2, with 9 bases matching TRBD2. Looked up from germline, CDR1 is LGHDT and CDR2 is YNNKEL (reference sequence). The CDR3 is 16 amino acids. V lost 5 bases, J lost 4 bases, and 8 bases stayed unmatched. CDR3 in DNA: TGTGCCAGCAGCAGAATAGCGGGAGTAGGCACCGGGGAGCTGTTTTTT. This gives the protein CASSRIAGVGTGELFF.

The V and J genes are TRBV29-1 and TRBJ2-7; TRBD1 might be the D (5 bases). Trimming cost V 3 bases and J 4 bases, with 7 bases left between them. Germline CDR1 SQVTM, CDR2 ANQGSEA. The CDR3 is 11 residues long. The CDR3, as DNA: TGCAGCGTTGACGCAGGGTACGAGCAGTACTTC. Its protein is CSVDAGYEQYF.

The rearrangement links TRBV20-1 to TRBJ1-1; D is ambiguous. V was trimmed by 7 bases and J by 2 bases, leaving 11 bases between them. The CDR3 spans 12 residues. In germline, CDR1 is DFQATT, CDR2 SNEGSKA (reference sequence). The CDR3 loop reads CSVGHSNTEAFF. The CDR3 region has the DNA TGCAGTGTCGGGCATAGTAACACTGAAGCTTTCTTT.

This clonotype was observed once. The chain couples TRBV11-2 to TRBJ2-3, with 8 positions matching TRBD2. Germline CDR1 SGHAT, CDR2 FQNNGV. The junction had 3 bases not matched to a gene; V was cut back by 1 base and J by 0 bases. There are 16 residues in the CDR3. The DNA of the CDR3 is TGTGCCAGCAGCTTAGGCGCTAGCGGGAGCACAGATACGCAGTATTTT. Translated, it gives CASSLGASGSTDTQYF.